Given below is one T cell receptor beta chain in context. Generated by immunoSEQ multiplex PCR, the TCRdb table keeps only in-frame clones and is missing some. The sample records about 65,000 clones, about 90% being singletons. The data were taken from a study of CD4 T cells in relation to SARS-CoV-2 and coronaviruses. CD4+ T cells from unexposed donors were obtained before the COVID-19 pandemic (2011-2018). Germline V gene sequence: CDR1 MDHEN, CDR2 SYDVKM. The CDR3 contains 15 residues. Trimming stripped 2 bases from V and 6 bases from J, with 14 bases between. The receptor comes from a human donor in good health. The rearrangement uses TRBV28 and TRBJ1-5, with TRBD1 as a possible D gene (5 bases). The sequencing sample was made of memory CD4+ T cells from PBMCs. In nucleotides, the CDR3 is TGTGCCAGCAGTTTAGTCCCCCGGGGCAGTCAGCCCCAGCATTTT. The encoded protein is CASSLVPRGSQPQHF.